The clone carrying this TCR beta chain came up many times. Its antigen is currently unknown. TCRdb redid the calling of the 5' RACE reads with MiXCR, one entry per CDR3 protein. The profile shows 71,000 or so distinct CDR3 sequences, less than 5.5% of them singletons. This specimen comes from a study of neurological immune-mediated disorders. Study-wide background: Secondary progressive disease was present in 3, and relapsing-remitting disease in roughly 30, of the roughly 35 multiple sclerosis patients.

Overall study findings and caveats: The expanded clones of different subjects shared no CDR3 amino acid sequences (suggesting private repertoires in all groups). Phylogenetic grouping assigned the repertoires of 18 of 34 multiple sclerosis patients to a single cluster of related CDR3 sequences. This cluster may be a repertoire-level signature. No link was found between any clinical or MRI feature and the multiple sclerosis repertoire cluster.

Trimming took off 3 bases at V and 3 bases at J, with 12 bases between the two ends. Germline lookup yields CDR1 ENHRY and CDR2 SYGVKD. The CDR3 sequence is 15 residues long. The sample was PBMCs. The TCR sequence derives from a young woman with multiple sclerosis. The rearrangement joins TRBV10-3 to TRBJ2-1; D possibly corresponds to TRBD1 (6 bases). The CDR3 DNA reads TGTGCCATCAGTGACAGGGGTCGCAACTACAATGAGCAGTTCTTC. Its translation: CAISDRGRNYNEQFF.